This is a list of T cell receptor beta chains from one sample in a study of blood T cell repertoires in COVID-19. The method was immunoSEQ multiplex PCR; TCRdb's version includes in-frame clones alone and lacks a portion of them. This table has some 350,000 clones, roughly 90% appearing once. Sequences were obtained from peripheral blood. Every receptor here comes from a woman aged 30 to 39 with COVID-19, enrolled during active disease. The CDR3 runs from the conserved cysteine through the conserved F or W. D genes are given only for firm matches. Size is stated for part of the rows, as once, few or many counts, or as a class when the clone is expanded.

V,J,size,D,CDR3,DNA
TRBV30,TRBJ1-5,.,TRBD1,CAWRPDRGPGQPQHF,TGTGCCTGGAGACCGGACAGGGGGCCGGGTCAGCCCCAGCATTTT
TRBV6-1,TRBJ2-2,few,TRBD1,CASSARDRGHHGELFF,TGTGCCAGCAGTGCCCGGGACAGGGGGCATCACGGGGAGCTGTTTTTT
TRBV28,TRBJ2-2,.,TRBD2,CATNSGGANTGELFF,TGTGCCACCAATAGCGGGGGGGCCAACACCGGGGAGCTGTTTTTT
TRBV9,TRBJ2-1,.,TRBD2,CASSTSGREDNEQFF,TGTGCCAGCAGCACCAGCGGGAGGGAGGACAATGAGCAGTTCTTC
TRBV7-7,TRBJ2-3,.,TRBD2,CASSLASGRPGDTQYF,TGTGCTAGCAGCTTAGCTAGCGGGAGGCCGGGGGATACGCAGTATTTT
TRBV2,TRBJ2-7,.,.,CASSLQGKGYEQYF,TGTGCCAGCAGCCTACAGGGAAAGGGATACGAGCAGTACTTC
TRBV19,TRBJ1-2,.,TRBD1,CASGDRGLGYYGYTF,TGTGCCAGTGGGGACAGGGGGCTGGGGTACTATGGCTACACCTTC
TRBV4-1,TRBJ1-2,.,.,CASSQVLRTDNYGYTF,TGCGCCAGCAGCCAAGTCCTAAGGACAGACAACTATGGCTACACCTTC
TRBV13,TRBJ1-5,.,.,CASSSQGFTQHF,TGTGCCAGCAGCTCGCAGGGTTTTACCCAGCATTTT
TRBV2,TRBJ2-3,.,.,CASSEGPRRGQSLGADTQYF,TGTGCCAGCAGTGAAGGACCCCGAAGAGGACAGAGCTTGGGTGCAGATACGCAGTATTTT
TRBV27,TRBJ1-4,.,.,CASSSRDPKVEKLFF,TGTGCCAGCAGTTCCCGGGATCCCAAAGTCGAAAAACTGTTTTTT
TRBV7-2,TRBJ2-1,.,TRBD2,CASSSPRGGADNLYNEQFF,TGTGCCAGCAGCTCTCCTCGGGGGGGGGCCGATAACCTCTACAATGAGCAGTTCTTC
TRBV19,TRBJ1-6,.,.,CASSLAAARGGSPLHF,TGTGCCAGTAGTTTGGCAGCAGCCCGGGGAGGGTCACCCCTCCACTTT
TRBV4-2,TRBJ2-1,.,.,CASSQDWRQLREQFF,TGTGCCAGCAGCCAAGATTGGCGGCAGCTTAGGGAGCAGTTCTTC
TRBV6-2/TRBV6-3,TRBJ1-1,.,.,CASSLWGPTEAFF,TGTGCCAGCAGTCTTTGGGGGCCCACTGAAGCTTTCTTT
TRBV6-1,TRBJ1-2,.,.,CASSEVPLYGYTF,TGTGCCAGCAGTGAAGTCCCCCTCTATGGCTACACCTTC
TRBV20-1,TRBJ2-7,.,.,CSALSYEQYF,TGCAGTGCCCTCTCCTACGAGCAGTACTTC
TRBV6-2/TRBV6-3,TRBJ1-2,.,TRBD1,CASSYGQGSYTF,TGTGCCAGCAGTTACGGACAGGGAAGCTACACCTTC
TRBV5-6,TRBJ1-1,.,.,CASSLAGDTEAFF,TGTGCCAGCAGCTTGGCCGGGGACACTGAAGCTTTCTTT
TRBV7-2,TRBJ1-4,.,.,CASSDRLAGEKLFF,TGTGCCAGCAGCGATAGACTGGCTGGAGAAAAACTGTTTTTT
TRBV7-2,TRBJ2-5,.,TRBD2,CASSLAGSGGGQETQYF,TGTGCCAGCAGCTTAGCCGGTAGCGGGGGGGGACAAGAGACCCAGTACTTC
TRBV24-1,TRBJ2-1,.,.,CATSDLGRVNEQFF,TGTGCCACCAGTGATTTGGGCAGGGTCAATGAGCAGTTCTTC
TRBV2,TRBJ2-1,.,TRBD2,CASRIKAGDEQFF,TGTGCCAGCAGGATAAAAGCGGGGGATGAGCAGTTCTTC
TRBV3-1/TRBV3-2,TRBJ2-1,.,.,CASSQLLASYNEQFF,TGTGCCAGCAGCCAATTGCTAGCCTCCTACAATGAGCAGTTCTTC
TRBV27,TRBJ2-1,.,.,CASSTSPNEQFF,TGTGCCAGCAGTACTAGCCCGAATGAGCAGTTCTTC
TRBV3-1/TRBV3-2,TRBJ2-3,.,TRBD2,CASSQKIASGGVTDTQYF,TGTGCCAGCAGCCAGAAGATCGCTAGCGGGGGAGTCACAGATACGCAGTATTTT
TRBV9,TRBJ2-2,.,.,CASSVGTEPARGELFF,TGTGCCAGCAGCGTAGGGACAGAGCCAGCCAGGGGGGAGCTGTTTTTT
TRBV2,TRBJ2-1,.,.,CASSVGHPSEQFF,TGTGCCAGCAGTGTTGGTCACCCCAGTGAGCAGTTCTTC
TRBV12-3/TRBV12-4,TRBJ1-5,once,.,CASSLVNRPQHF,TGTGCCAGCAGTTTAGTGAACAGGCCCCAGCATTTT
TRBV10-2,TRBJ1-4,.,.,CASSSIALAQQNGEKLFF,TGCGCCAGCTCATCTATCGCCCTAGCACAACAAAACGGTGAAAAACTGTTTTTT
TRBV2,TRBJ1-3,.,.,CASRGGSGNTIYF,TGTGCCAGCAGGGGGGGGAGCGGAAACACCATATATTTT
TRBV10-3,TRBJ2-5,.,TRBD1,CAISWDSWETQYF,TGTGCCATTAGCTGGGACAGCTGGGAGACCCAGTACTTC
TRBV28,TRBJ1-5,.,.,CASWAGRNSNQPQHF,TGTGCCAGCTGGGCAGGGCGTAATAGCAATCAGCCCCAGCATTTT
TRBV7-2,TRBJ2-1,.,TRBD2,CASSLGGLADHNEQFF,TGTGCCAGCAGCTTAGGTGGACTAGCGGATCACAATGAGCAGTTCTTC
TRBV7-9,TRBJ2-2,.,TRBD1,CASSEVSGTGGTGELFF,TGTGCCAGCAGCGAAGTATCCGGGACAGGGGGCACCGGGGAGCTGTTTTTT
TRBV3-1/TRBV3-2,TRBJ2-1,.,.,CASSQESASDGEQFF,TGTGCCAGCAGCCAAGAGTCGGCTAGCGACGGTGAGCAGTTCTTC
TRBV11-3,TRBJ2-1,.,.,CASSPLAGSYNEQFF,TGTGCCAGCAGCCCCCTAGCTGGGTCCTACAATGAGCAGTTCTTC
TRBV15,TRBJ1-4,few,.,CATSRGQTEKLFF,TGTGCCACCAGCAGAGGACAGACTGAAAAACTGTTTTTT
TRBV7-9,TRBJ1-4,.,TRBD1,CASSLGSQGANNEKLFF,TGTGCCAGCAGCTTAGGCTCTCAGGGGGCAAATAATGAAAAACTGTTTTTT
TRBV7-2,TRBJ1-5,few,TRBD1,CASSFTGAQPQHF,TGTGCCAGCAGCTTTACAGGGGCACAGCCCCAGCATTTT
TRBV5-8,TRBJ2-5,.,TRBD2,CASSLGGVAGIQETQYF,TGTGCCAGCAGCTTGGGCGGGGTAGCGGGGATCCAAGAGACCCAGTACTTC
TRBV4-3,TRBJ2-3,.,.,CASSQVGTTLEGQYF,TGCGCCAGCAGCCAAGTCGGAACTACGCTTGAGGGGCAGTATTTT
TRBV6-4,TRBJ1-4,.,.,CASRNRRTNEKLFF,TGTGCCAGCAGGAACAGGCGGACTAATGAAAAACTGTTTTTT
TRBV7-9,TRBJ1-2,.,TRBD1,CASSSGQGAGGYTF,TGTGCCAGCAGCTCGGGACAGGGGGCCGGTGGCTACACCTTC
TRBV18,TRBJ1-1,.,.,CASSPRRGIEAFF,TGTGCCAGCTCACCACGCAGGGGAATTGAAGCTTTCTTT
TRBV19,TRBJ2-1,.,TRBD1,CASTGQGPYRQFF,TGTGCCAGTACGGGACAGGGACCTTATAGGCAGTTCTTC